The source of this T cell receptor (beta chain) is a study of cytomegalovirus exposure and HLA in healthy donors. Study-wide results and caveats: With DRB1 most and HLA-C fewest, TCR association rates differed between HLA loci in a later analysis. Among CMV-associated TCR beta chains, most appeared HLA-restricted in a later analysis.

Vbeta (60) and Jbeta (13) primers were used in the PCR. Sequenced by immunoSEQ multiplex PCR; TCRdb stores in-frame clones only, minus some. The table records 150,000 to 200,000 clones, 65% to 85% of them present only once. Germline V gene sequence: CDR1 SSHAT, CDR2 FNYEAQ (reference sequence). This CDR3 has 15 amino acids. Trimming took 1 base from V and 2 from J, leaving 9 bases between them. With respect to this clone: Its antigen is still unknown.

The TCR originated in a woman in her forties in good health and CMV-seropositive. The sample was PBMCs. The chain has TRBV7-7 and TRBJ2-1; D not certain. This CDR3 reads CASSLDGQTYNEQFF. The CDR3 nucleotides read TGTGCCAGCAGCTTAGATGGGCAGACCTACAATGAGCAGTTCTTC.